One and the same sample provided the 11 T cell receptor beta chains below, sequenced in a study of T cell clusters in autoimmune cytopenias. TRB amplification used around 0.25 ug of peripheral blood genomic DNA. TRB rearrangements were amplified by touch-down multiplex PCR with mixed TRB-A/B primers. TCRdb reworked the multiplex PCR reads into one entry per CDR3 protein, no DNA. This repertoire includes 5,600 or so distinct CDR3 sequences. The same data also contributed to another study, on T cell repertoires in aging, cancer and after chemotherapy.

The sequenced sample consisted of peripheral blood. Receptors originate from a human donor in good health.

According to its frequency, this clonotype is medium-sized (0.01 to 0.1%). This chain uses TRBV6-1 with TRBJ2-7; with no DNA, the TCRdb D assignment of TRBD2 cannot be verified. The length of the CDR3 is 13 residues. Germline V CDR1 and CDR2: MNHNS, SASEGT. The CDR3 protein is CASSVGGSYEQYF.

The J gene is TRBJ1-1, the V gene TRBV19; TCRdb's D call, TRBD1, is unchecked because there is no DNA. Germline V gene lookup returns CDR1 LNHDA and CDR2 SQIVND (reference sequence). The CDR3 is 15 amino acids. Here the CDR3 reads CASTPGGRVGPEAFF.

V usage is TRBV20-1 and J usage is TRBJ2-1; TCRdb lists TRBD2, though no DNA is available to test this call. This CDR3 contains 17 residues. Germline V gene sequence: CDR1 DFQATT, CDR2 SNEGSKA (reference sequence). CDR3 residues: CSAHALSGLAGANEQFF.

This clonotype shows up as medium-sized (0.01 to 0.1%) by frequency. The chain employs TRBV5-4 and TRBJ2-3; lacking DNA, the TRBD2 call made by TCRdb goes unchecked. The CDR3 consists of 13 residues. CDR1 SGHNT and CDR2 YYREEE come from the germline V gene (reference sequence). The chain's CDR3 is CASFRGDTDTQYF.

This clonotype ranks as large in terms of frequency. The rearrangement links TRBV29-1 to TRBJ2-7; TCRdb's D call of TRBD2 is untestable without DNA. The CDR3 runs to 13 residues. Germline lookup yields CDR1 SQVTM and CDR2 ANQGSEA. CDR3 residues: CSGLAGPAYEQYF.

According to its frequency, this clonotype is medium-sized. The V gene is TRBV29-1, the J gene TRBJ1-1; absent DNA, TCRdb's TRBD1 call cannot be checked. The CDR3 covers 14 residues. CDR1 and CDR2 from the germline V gene are SQVTM and ANQGSEA. The CDR3 region is CSAFGGRMNTEAFF.

V gene TRBV11-3 combines with J gene TRBJ2-3. Germline V gene lookup returns CDR1 SGHNT and CDR2 YENEEA. The CDR3 loop spans 17 amino acids. The chain's CDR3 is CASSLDTTRPSTDTQYF.

Considering frequency, this clonotype is large. The J gene is TRBJ1-2, the V gene TRBV29-1; the D call of TRBD1 rests on TCRdb alone, since no DNA is present to check it. Germline V lookup: CDR1 SQVTM, CDR2 ANQGSEA. This CDR3 comprises 11 residues. The CDR3 sequence is CSVATGGGYTF.

This chain connects TRBV7-2 to TRBJ1-3; TCRdb outputs TRBD1, but without DNA this stays unchecked. This CDR3 contains 15 residues. Germline V gene lookup returns CDR1 SGHTA and CDR2 FQGNSA. CDR3: CASSLDRGSGNTIYF. The entire variable domain, with the rest obtained from reference TRBV7-2 and TRBJ1-3, is as follows: GAGVSQSPSNKVTEKGKDVELRCDPISGHTALYWYRQSLGQGLEFLIYFQGNSAPDKSGLPSDRFSAERTGGSVSTLTIQRTQQEDSAVYLCASSLDRGSGNTIYFGEGSWLTVV.

The chain recombines TRBV7-6 with TRBJ2-7; the D call of TRBD2 rests on TCRdb alone, since no DNA is present to check it. Germline values: CDR1 SGHVS, CDR2 FNYEAQ. The CDR3 contains 13 residues. The CDR3 reads CASSLGASGEKYF.

By frequency, this clonotype is medium-sized. The genes are TRBV6-5 and TRBJ2-1; TCRdb calls TRBD2, which cannot be checked without DNA. There are 15 residues in the CDR3. Germline V CDR1 and CDR2: MNHEY, SVGAGI. CDR3 sequence reads: CASSPFSGNYNEQFF.